This T cell receptor (beta chain) was retrieved from a study of human T cells and chemical hapten exposure. Study context: Minor pooled library volume differences mainly drove per-sample TCR yield variation.

Unique molecular identifiers were affixed to discrete cDNA molecules within the library. In the original analysis: Between about 23,224 and 700,000 TCRs appeared in each sample, and the median stood at 95,638. One entry per CDR3 protein results from TCRdb running MiXCR on the 5' RACE reads. TCRdb, not the authors, supplied the V and J calls. Among tens of thousands of distinct CDR3 sequences, more than 7.5% were seen once, and the ten largest hold around 2%. Of note for this clonotype: Its specificity is not known.

CDR1 and CDR2 (germline): MNHNS, SASEGT. Trimming removed 2 bases from V and 5 bases from J, with 10 bases in between. The CDR3 has 14 amino acids. Overall study findings and caveats: Unchanged with DPC sensitization were TCRs above 1 in 1000 frequency.

Total RNA was isolated from whole blood that had not been fractionated. The V gene is TRBV6-1, the J gene TRBJ1-5; D is perhaps TRBD1 (5 bases). The TCR originated in a male donor in good health. DNA of the CDR3: TGTGCCAGCAGTGAAACAGGAGACCATCAGCCCCAGCATTTT. Encoded protein: CASSETGDHQPQHF.